This T cell receptor beta chain was documented in a study of read filtering for tumor transcriptome and immune sequencing. Across the study: Revised staging placed roughly eight patients in R-ISS I, around 15 in II, 6 or 7 in III. Transcriptome libraries were built from DNase-treated RNA. Study-wide points: Correlation between methods rose after single-read clonotypes were removed.

Per germline, CDR1 MGHRA and CDR2 YSYEKL. This CDR3 contains 15 residues. This clonotype counts as medium-sized. Its antigen is as yet unknown. At one end the junction does not follow the germline gene, possibly because of a read error. From approximately 400 ng of RNA, a library with molecular barcoded alpha/delta and beta/gamma adaptors was made. TCRdb called the reads again in MiXCR, with one record for every CDR3 protein. The repertoire holds approximately 62,000 distinct CDR3 sequences, with roughly 19% as singletons. Sequenced: a population of CD138-negative cells sorted from bone marrow. The chain employs TRBV4-1 and TRBJ2-2, with TRBD1 as a possible D gene (6 bases). The origin of this receptor is a donor aged 40 or older with multiple myeloma. The CDR3 reads CASSPRDTYTGELFF. DNA of the CDR3: TGTGCCAGCAGCCCCCGGGACACCTACACCGGGGAGCTGTTTTTT.